This paragraph reports one TCR beta chain. J lost 3 bases, V lost 6 bases, and 6 bases had no gene match. CDR3 length equals 14 residues. Germline loops: CDR1 LNHDA, CDR2 SQIVND (reference sequence). The data were produced by immunoSEQ multiplex PCR, yet TCRdb's version contains in-frame clones alone and is incomplete. The table has about 390,000 clones, around 87% seen once. Self-reported history from a screening survey and questionnaire set each donor's cohort. This sample is drawn from a study of blood T cell repertoires in COVID-19. At the level of the study: Collection of acute and convalescent COVID-19 samples took place in the United States, Italy and Spain.

The sample taken for sequencing was PBMCs or T cells enriched from blood (not recorded which). The V and J genes are TRBV19 and TRBJ1-2; 8 nucleotides line up with TRBD1. This sequence originates from a woman in her fifties or sixties who had recovered from COVID-19. The CDR3 DNA is TGTGCCAGTAGCCCAGGGGGCGCGTACTATGGCTACACCTTC. Translating it yields CASSPGGAYYGYTF. The full variable domain, in which reference TRBV19 and TRBJ1-2 provide the parts outside the CDR3, is DGGITQSPKYLFRKEGQNVTLSCEQNLNHDAMYWYRQDPGQGLRLIYYSQIVNDFQKGDIAEGYSVSREKKESFPLTVTSAQKNPTAFYLCASSPGGAYYGYTFGSGTRLTVV.